This TCR beta chain was identified during a study of T cell responses to AZD1222 COVID-19 vaccine. Points from the study as a whole: It was only 6 or 7 AZD1222 recipients who were seropositive at baseline.

V trimming: 2 bases; J trimming: 0 bases; junction bases outside the gene matches: 0. The germline V gene has CDR1 MNHNS and CDR2 SASEGT. The CDR3 length is 16 residues. Note on this clone: Antigen specificity is unknown.

TCRdb keeps only in-frame clones here, not all; method: immunoSEQ multiplex PCR. This table has around 120,000 clones, around nine tenths appearing once. The V call is TRBV6-1, the J call TRBJ2-1, with TRBD2 matching over 11 bases. This clonotype was obtained from an adult in good health. Material: peripheral blood, obtained on day 0 of AZD1222 vaccination. The CDR3 is CASSETSGSSYNEQFF. Here the CDR3 DNA reads TGTGCCAGCAGTGAAACTAGCGGGAGCTCCTACAATGAGCAGTTCTTC.